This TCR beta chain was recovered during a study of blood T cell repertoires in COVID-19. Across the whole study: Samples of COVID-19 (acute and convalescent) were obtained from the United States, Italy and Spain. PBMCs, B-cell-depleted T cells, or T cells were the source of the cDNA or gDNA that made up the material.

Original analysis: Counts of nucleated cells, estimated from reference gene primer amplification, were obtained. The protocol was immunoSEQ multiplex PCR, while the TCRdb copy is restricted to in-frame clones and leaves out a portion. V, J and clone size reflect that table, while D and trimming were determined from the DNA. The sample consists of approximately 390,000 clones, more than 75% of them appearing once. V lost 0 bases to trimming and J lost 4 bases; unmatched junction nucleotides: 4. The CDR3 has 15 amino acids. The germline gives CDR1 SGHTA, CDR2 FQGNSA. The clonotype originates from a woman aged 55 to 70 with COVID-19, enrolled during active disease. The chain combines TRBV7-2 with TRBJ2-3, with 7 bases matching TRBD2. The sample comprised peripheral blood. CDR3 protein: CASSLASGLADTQYF. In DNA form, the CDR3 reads TGTGCCAGCAGCTTAGCTAGCGGGCTCGCAGATACGCAGTATTTT. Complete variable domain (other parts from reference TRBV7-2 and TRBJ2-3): GAGVSQSPSNKVTEKGKDVELRCDPISGHTALYWYRQSLGQGLEFLIYFQGNSAPDKSGLPSDRFSAERTGGSVSTLTIQRTQQEDSAVYLCASSLASGLADTQYFGPGTRLTVL.